This entry features one T cell receptor beta chain sequence. CDR3 length: 16 amino acids. With 5 bases clipped from V and 2 bases from J, the junction kept 4 bases outside the gene matches. CDR1 is SGHAT, CDR2 FQNNGV, per germline. Followed longitudinally, the Seattle patients had been enrolled during active infection. The protocol was immunoSEQ multiplex PCR, while the TCRdb copy is restricted to in-frame clones and leaves out a portion. The profile shows 200,000 to 300,000 clones, about nine tenths of them singletons. These data originate in a study of blood T cell repertoires in COVID-19. The source is a man in his thirties or forties with COVID-19, enrolled during active disease. This chain uses TRBV11-2 with TRBJ2-3; 13 bases match TRBD2. The sample consisted of peripheral blood. The chain's CDR3 is CASSTGTSGDTDTQYF. The CDR3 nucleotides read TGTGCCAGCAGCACCGGGACTAGCGGGGACACAGATACGCAGTATTTT.